The T cell receptor (beta chain) described here comes from a study of T cell responses to AZD1222 COVID-19 vaccine. V was trimmed by 8 bases and J by 1 base, leaving 14 bases between them. This CDR3 is 14 amino acids long. Clones were sequenced by immunoSEQ multiplex PCR, and TCRdb holds only the in-frame ones, with some missing. The profile shows about 93,000 clones, 80% to 90% of them singletons. The rearrangement uses TRBV23-1 and TRBJ1-1, with a possible D match to TRBD1 (5 bases). TRBV23-1 is reported as an ORF; its role is uncertain. This sequence was found in an adult in good health. The sample consisted of peripheral blood, taken on day 0 of AZD1222 vaccination. The CDR3 nucleotides are TGCGCCAGCTACCGCGGGGGTTCGAACACTGAAGCTTTCTTT. It is translated as CASYRGGSNTEAFF.